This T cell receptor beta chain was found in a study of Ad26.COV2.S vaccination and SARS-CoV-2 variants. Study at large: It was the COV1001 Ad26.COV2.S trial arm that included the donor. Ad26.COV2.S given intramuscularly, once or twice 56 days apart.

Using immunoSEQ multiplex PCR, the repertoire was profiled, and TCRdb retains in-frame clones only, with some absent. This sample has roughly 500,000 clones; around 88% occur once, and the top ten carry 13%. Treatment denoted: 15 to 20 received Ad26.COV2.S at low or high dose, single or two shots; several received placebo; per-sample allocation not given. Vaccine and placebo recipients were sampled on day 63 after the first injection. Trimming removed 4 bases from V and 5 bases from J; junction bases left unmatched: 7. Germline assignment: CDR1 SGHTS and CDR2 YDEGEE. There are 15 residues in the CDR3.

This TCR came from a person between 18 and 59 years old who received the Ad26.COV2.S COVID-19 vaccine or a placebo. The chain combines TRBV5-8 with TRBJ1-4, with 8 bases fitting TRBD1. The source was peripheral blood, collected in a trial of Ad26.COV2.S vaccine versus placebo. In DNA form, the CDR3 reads TGTGCCAGCAGCAATGGACAGGGCTTGAATGAAAAACTGTTTTTT. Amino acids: CASSNGQGLNEKLFF.